Following are 14 T cell receptor beta chains from one sample sequenced in a study of T cells after yellow fever vaccination (dated by TCRdb to the late 2010s). This specimen's treatment or condition label, interpreted: live attenuated yellow fever vaccine strain. Libraries were built with 5' RACE. Sequencing instrument: Illumina HiSeq 2500. TCRdb applied fastp at Q25 and MiXCR to the public reads, then kept only in-frame beta chains. Identical CDR3 protein sequences are pooled into one entry, listed with their most common genes and DNA. This sample holds around 350,000 distinct CDR3 sequences; 6.2% were observed only once. 15% of the sample lies in the top ten. Sequences were derived from PBMCs, sampled 5 days after the yellow fever booster vaccination. All receptors derive from a man aged 25-45 years who received the YFV17D yellow fever vaccine.

This clonotype was found a few times. The chain combines TRBV10-3 with TRBJ2-2; D unresolved. This CDR3 comprises 13 residues. Germline V lookup: CDR1 ENHRY, CDR2 SYGVKD. Trimming stripped 10 bases from V and 2 bases from J, with 11 bases between. DNA for the CDR3: TGTGCCACCCTCGCTGAAAACACCGGGGAGCTGTTTTTT. Amino acid sequence: CATLAENTGELFF.

V is TRBV7-2 and J is TRBJ2-4; the match to TRBD2 covers 7 bases. The CDR3 has 13 amino acids. Per the germline V gene, CDR1 is SGHTA and CDR2 is FQGNSA. The V gene end was trimmed by 4 bases and the J gene end by 11 bases; junction bases not matched to a gene: 8. CDR3 sequence reads: CASSSGLPRFQYF. For the CDR3, the DNA is TGTGCCAGCAGCTCGGGACTACCGCGGTTTCAGTACTTC.

This clonotype was picked up many times. CDR3 nucleotides: TGCAGCGTTGCGATAGCGGGAGCGTACGAGACCCAGTACTTC. Protein: CSVAIAGAYETQYF. This chain joins TRBV29-1 and TRBJ2-5, with TRBD2 matching 9 bases. The V gene end was trimmed by 4 bases and the J gene end by 5 bases; junction bases not matched to a gene: 8. Per the germline V gene, CDR1 is SQVTM and CDR2 is ANQGSEA. The CDR3 is made up of 14 amino acids.

V gene TRBV27 combines with J gene TRBJ2-7, with unresolved D. V lost 6 bases and J lost 3, with 24 bases in between. Germline V gene sequence: CDR1 MNHEY, CDR2 SMNVEV (reference sequence). This CDR3 comprises 17 residues. CDR3 coding DNA: TGTGCCAGCAGGACCCCCCCCGGTGTTAGCAGAAACTACGAGCAGTACTTC. It translates to CASRTPPGVSRNYEQYF.

This clonotype was seen ten or more times. One end of the junction fails to match germline, which may point to a read error. The chain carries TRBV7-7 and TRBJ2-3; 10 bases line up with TRBD1. The CDR3 is 14 amino acids. CDR1 and CDR2 (germline): SSHAT, FNYEAQ (reference sequence). As DNA, the CDR3 is TGTGCTAGCAGCCGGACAGGGGGAACAGATACGCAGTATTTT. This gives the protein CASSRTGGTDTQYF.

The gene calls are TRBV7-9 and TRBJ1-1; 9 bases agree with TRBD1. This CDR3 has 14 residues. Germline lookup yields CDR1 SEHNR and CDR2 FQNEAQ (reference sequence). V shed 2 bases, J shed 4 bases, and the junction held 2 bases outside the gene matches. CDR3 residues: CASSLRQGGTEAFF. DNA for the CDR3: TGTGCCAGCAGCTTAAGACAGGGGGGCACTGAAGCTTTCTTT.

In this sample, this clonotype turned up a few times. As DNA, the CDR3 is TGTGCCAGCAGAGCTACCTGGCAGTCTAGCAATCAGCCCCAGCATTTT. Residues: CASRATWQSSNQPQHF. The rearrangement joins TRBV6-1 to TRBJ1-5; no definite D call. Trimming pared 6 bases from V and 0 bases from J, leaving 15 bases between. The germline CDR1 and CDR2 sequences are MNHNS and SASEGT. CDR3 length: 16 residues.

The gene calls are TRBV3-1 and TRBJ2-2; TRBD2 matches 11 bases. This CDR3 comprises 16 residues. The germline gives CDR1 LGHDT, CDR2 YNNKEL (reference sequence). The chain's CDR3 is CTISRTSGSGTGELFF. As DNA, the CDR3 is TGTACCATCAGCCGAACTAGCGGGAGCGGCACCGGGGAGCTGTTTTTT.

This chain uses TRBV5-6 with TRBJ1-6, with no clear D. This CDR3 is 14 amino acids long. CDR1 and CDR2 from the germline V gene are SGHDT and YYEEEE. Trimming took off 3 bases at V and 9 bases at J, with 13 bases between the two ends. DNA of the CDR3: TGTGCCAGCAGCTCTTTGGCGAACGGTTCACCCCTCCACTTT. Translated: CASSSLANGSPLHF.

The chain has TRBV7-9 and TRBJ2-1; D not resolved. The CDR3 runs to 14 residues. V lost 4 bases to trimming and J lost 5 bases, with 12 bases between them. Germline V lookup: CDR1 SEHNR, CDR2 FQNEAQ (reference sequence). CDR3 residues: CASSSAKGDNEQFF. For the CDR3, the DNA is TGTGCCAGCAGCTCCGCCAAAGGAGACAATGAGCAGTTCTTC.

The chain uses TRBV29-1 and TRBJ2-7; 7 nucleotides line up with TRBD2. The CDR3 extends over 12 amino acids. CDR1 is SQVTM and CDR2 is ANQGSEA in the germline V gene. After removal of 4 bases from V and 6 bases from J, the junction contained 6 bases not matched to a gene. The CDR3 DNA reads TGCAGCGTTGCGATACGGGAGGTCGAGCAGTACTTC. It yields the protein CSVAIREVEQYF.

A few counts support this clonotype. The chain is built from TRBV7-9 and TRBJ1-2; TRBD1 agrees at 7 bases. Germline assignment: CDR1 SEHNR and CDR2 FQNEAQ (reference sequence). V dropped 8 bases and J dropped 7; count of bases not matched to a gene: 10. The CDR3 is 13 amino acids. CDR3 in DNA: TGTGCCAGCGGAGACAGGGTTACGGCTGGCTACACCTTC. It codes for CASGDRVTAGYTF.

The V gene is TRBV30, the J gene TRBJ1-2; 9 nucleotides line up with TRBD1. V lost 3 bases to trimming and J lost 4 bases; unmatched junction nucleotides: 9. Germline V gene data show CDR1 as GTSNPN and CDR2 as SVGIG (reference sequence). This CDR3 has 15 amino acids. In nucleotides, the CDR3 is TGTGCCTGGAGGGACAGGGGCGCCGCGGCCTATGGCTACACCTTC. Residues: CAWRDRGAAAYGYTF.

This clonotype came up many times. The chain uses TRBV12-3 or TRBV12-4 and TRBJ2-1, with a tentative D call TRBD2 (6 bases). V was cut by 3 bases and J by 1 base, with 10 bases left in between. This CDR3 spans 15 amino acids. In DNA, the CDR3 is TGTGCCAGCAGTTTCGGGAGCGGTTCCTACAATGAGCAGTTCTTC. Translating it yields CASSFGSGSYNEQFF.